The text below deals with one T cell receptor beta chain. Its antigen specificity is not known. The record has no base qualities; no much larger clone is one base away. The data were taken from a study of shared clonotypes between healthy human individuals (dated by TCRdb to 2018 to 2021). About the full investigation: The cohort included a few men and two women between 18 and 49 years of age. Libraries were prepared and TCR repertoires were sequenced by different laboratories using diverse techniques, in order to increase sequencing depth and limit assay-specific biases. To estimate repertoire size and how much clonotype sharing occurs between individuals, the study deeply sequenced the blood TCR repertoires of about five healthy adults. Per donor, leukapheresis produced somewhere between about 0.94 and 8.9 billion PBMCs. Per donor, three plates each were used for CD4 naive and CD4 memory, two for CD8 naive, and one for CD8 memory. Paper-wide results and their limitations: Across a few donors, approximately 4.6% of naive CD4, roughly 3.3% of naive CD8, about 2.3% of memory CD4, and about 0.4% of memory CD8 clonotypes were shared. Pairwise subsampling led to the expectation that sequencing depth would affect the degree of clonotype sharing among donors. Because the study included a small number of donors, the genetic and exposure-history diversity represented was limited. Clonotypes shared by all four sorted-subset donors showed higher generation probabilities than non-shared clonotypes. Larger estimated clonotype richness was generally found for naive subsets than for memory subsets. Sampling was restricted to blood, and TCR repertoires in tissue are likely to differ from TCR repertoires in blood. Rarefaction of sorted-subset datasets indicated incomplete sequencing despite the large sequencing depth.

V loses 6 bases of germline sequence and J loses 6 bases, and the interval between the two ends is 12 bases. There are 13 amino acids in the CDR3, from cysteine to phenylalanine inclusive. Only CDR3 DNA is held: 39 bases, read in frame from base 1. The germline V gene (reference sequence) yields MNHEY for CDR1 and SMNVEV for CDR2. TCR CDR3 regions were amplified from genomic DNA by multiplex PCR using the deep immunoSEQ assay. Genomic DNA extracted from each cell subset was distributed evenly over all wells of several immunoSEQ 96-well plates, and each plate served as one replicate. For sorted subsets, each replicate PCR was loaded with roughly 200 ng genomic DNA, equivalent to about 33,000 T cell genomes. Purified libraries were quantified with a Qubit 3.0 fluorometer, sized on a Bioanalyzer 2100, and re-quantified with the KAPA Library Quantification kit. Each immunoSEQ 96-well plate was sequenced on its own single-read 150-cycle Illumina NextSeq 550 flow cell. The published analysis was carried out like this. Because the immunoSEQ output included only junctional sequences and no quality scores, the filtering could not be the same as the filtering used for full-length reads. To assign V/J genes and CDR3, sequences were annotated using PyIR, a Python wrapper for IgBLAST v1.9, with IMGT germline references. Reads were filtered out if the reads had weak V/J assignments (E-value above 1e-6), no CDR3, stop codons, out-of-frame junctions, or ambiguous translated residues. V3J clonotypes were defined as sequences sharing an identical inferred V gene, J gene, and CDR3 amino acid sequence. To compute the percentage overlap between repertoires, the number of shared unique clonotypes was divided by the size of the smaller repertoire. Three approaches were used to assess repertoire richness: RTK rarefaction, the Chao1 estimator, and Recon v2.1 estimates of unobserved clonotypes. Generation probabilities were computed with OLGA for all TCRbeta clonotypes obtained by the gDNA method from several donors. TCRdb re-hosts the immuneACCESS table, in-frame sequences only. Its copies lack some clones; in the studies checked, an unresolved V gene accounts for under half of them, and the cause for the rest is not known. The DNA gave D and trimming, while V, J and clone size come from that table. The sample table holds over 1.4 million clones, of which about 96% were seen once. Of the sample, about 1.2% is held by the ten largest clones.

Healthy HIV-negative adults with no recently reported acute infections or vaccinations were included as donors. Only Caucasian adults living in Nashville, Tennessee, USA were represented among the donors. CD4+ T cells were enriched by magnetic negative selection; naive cells were then positively selected on CD45RA, and the negative fraction formed the memory subset. After blood collection by leukapheresis, PBMCs were isolated using Ficoll-Histopaque density gradient centrifugation and then cryopreserved in the vapor phase of liquid nitrogen. Purity and quantity of every magnetically sorted T cell population were checked by analytical flow cytometry. Each sorted fraction had its genomic DNA isolated and then quantified by UV absorbance on a Nanodrop 2000c.

The material sequenced was naive CD4+ T cells sorted from blood. According to the study, the label for this sample's cell subset or site signals: CD45RA+ positively selected. This sequence was found in a man aged 30-40 years in good health. Here the chain combines TRBV27 and TRBJ2-1, with the D gene uncertain. The CDR3 protein sequence reads: CASRNARPNEQFF. In nucleotides, the sequence is TGTGCCAGCAGGAACGCGCGCCCCAATGAGCAGTTCTTC.